A selection of T cell receptor beta chains follows, all from one sample in a study of T cell changes during pregnancy in multiple sclerosis. Some clones are missing from TCRdb's copy, which holds only in-frame ones; the method was immunoSEQ multiplex PCR. The data show 50,000 to 60,000 clones, 89% seen once. The sequencing used peripheral blood, collected after pregnancy. The origin of the receptors is a female donor with multiple sclerosis, enrolled in a pregnancy study. Both conserved end residues are part of each CDR3. A D gene is named only where the DNA matches it firmly. Size is omitted from some rows. Given values are once, few, many or a class for expanded clones.

V	size	J	D	CDR3	DNA
TRBV7-2	-	TRBJ1-2	-	CASIPHPGQLNYGYTF	TGTGCCAGCATCCCACACCCTGGACAGCTTAACTATGGCTACACCTTC
TRBV11-3	-	TRBJ1-1	TRBD1	CASSLGNRGEAFF	TGTGCCAGCAGCTTAGGTAACAGGGGCGAAGCTTTCTTT
TRBV13	-	TRBJ2-5	TRBD1	CASSLGPQGYQETQYF	TGTGCCAGCAGTCTAGGCCCACAGGGGTACCAAGAGACCCAGTACTTC
TRBV6-5	-	TRBJ2-3	-	CASSNRPDTQYF	TGTGCCAGCAGTAACAGGCCAGATACGCAGTATTTT
TRBV5-1	-	TRBJ2-3	-	CASSLLYSTDTQYF	TGCGCCAGCAGCTTGCTTTACTCCACAGATACGCAGTATTTT
TRBV5-1	-	TRBJ1-6	TRBD1	CASSLGQGIYSPLHF	TGCGCCAGCAGCTTAGGACAGGGGATTTATTCACCCCTCCACTTT
TRBV4-3	-	TRBJ1-3	-	CASSQDSVFSGNTIYF	TGCGCCAGCAGCCAGGACAGTGTTTTCTCTGGAAACACCATATATTTT
TRBV28	-	TRBJ2-2	-	CASRQITGELFF	TGTGCCAGCAGACAAATAACCGGGGAGCTGTTTTTT
TRBV5-4	few	TRBJ1-6	-	CASSRSTGSVSPLHF	TGTGCCAGCAGCCGAAGTACAGGGAGTGTTTCACCCCTCCACTTT
TRBV5-5	-	TRBJ2-7	-	CASSLVSRSYEQYF	TGTGCCAGCAGCTTGGTCTCCAGGTCCTACGAGCAGTACTTC
TRBV7-7	-	TRBJ2-5	-	CASSPQGRQETQYF	TGTGCTAGCAGCCCACAGGGACGACAAGAGACCCAGTACTTC
TRBV2	-	TRBJ2-7	TRBD2	CASSELEALAGWSYEQYF	TGTGCCAGCAGTGAATTGGAAGCGCTAGCGGGGTGGAGCTACGAGCAGTACTTC
TRBV15	-	TRBJ1-5	TRBD1	CATSIQGARQPQHF	TGTGCCACCAGCATACAGGGGGCGCGACAGCCCCAGCATTTT
TRBV5-1	-	TRBJ1-1	TRBD1	CASSYLGQANTEAFF	TGCGCCAGCAGCTACTTGGGACAGGCAAACACTGAAGCTTTCTTT
TRBV6-6	-	TRBJ1-2	TRBD1	CASSPQGALGYTF	TGTGCCAGCAGTCCGCAGGGGGCTCTTGGCTACACCTTC
TRBV10-3	-	TRBJ2-2	-	CAISEAGPGELFF	TGTGCCATCAGTGAGGCGGGGCCCGGGGAGCTGTTTTTT
TRBV28	-	TRBJ1-2	TRBD1	CASFLDRGLRGYTF	TGTGCCAGCTTCCTGGACAGGGGGCTTCGGGGCTACACCTTC
TRBV9	-	TRBJ1-5	-	CASSPSSGSSEPQHF	TGTGCCAGCAGCCCCTCAAGCGGATCTTCTGAGCCCCAGCATTTT
TRBV28	-	TRBJ2-7	-	CASSLSRAWRYF	TGTGCCAGCAGTTTATCCAGGGCCTGGAGGTACTTC
TRBV28	few	TRBJ2-7	TRBD2	CASSSLAGASSYEQYF	TGTGCCAGCAGTTCACTAGCGGGGGCCAGCTCCTACGAGCAGTACTTC
TRBV10-3	-	TRBJ2-1	TRBD2	CAISEFVGGGYNEQFF	TGTGCCATCAGTGAGTTTGTCGGGGGGGGTTACAATGAGCAGTTCTTC
TRBV19	-	TRBJ2-7	TRBD2	CASSSRTSGSHEQYF	TGTGCCAGTAGTTCGCGGACTAGCGGGTCCCACGAGCAGTACTTC
TRBV5-8	-	TRBJ1-2	TRBD1	CASSPPWGNRGSGYTF	TGTGCCAGCAGCCCACCTTGGGGCAACAGGGGTTCTGGCTACACCTTC
TRBV9	-	TRBJ2-2	TRBD2	CASSVGGGYTGELFF	TGTGCCAGCAGCGTAGGGGGGGGGTACACCGGGGAGCTGTTTTTT
TRBV7-9	-	TRBJ1-3	-	CASSLNRARNTIYF	TGTGCCAGCAGCTTAAACAGGGCGAGGAACACCATATATTTT
TRBV27	few	TRBJ2-7	TRBD2	CASSRETSAASYEQYF	TGTGCCAGCAGCCGAGAGACTAGCGCGGCCTCCTACGAGCAGTACTTC
TRBV7-3	-	TRBJ2-7	TRBD1	CASSLTGQGHEQYF	TGTGCCAGCAGCTTAACTGGACAGGGCCACGAGCAGTACTTC
TRBV11-2	-	TRBJ2-1	TRBD1	CASSLGPGQVLRPEQFF	TGTGCCAGCAGCTTAGGCCCCGGACAGGTCCTACGGCCTGAGCAGTTCTTC
TRBV5-1	-	TRBJ2-3	TRBD2	CASSFMTSGDGTDTQYF	TGCGCCAGCAGCTTTATGACTAGCGGGGATGGCACAGATACGCAGTATTTT
TRBV5-1	-	TRBJ2-3	TRBD2	CASSLVRPSGADTQYF	TGCGCCAGCAGCTTGGTCCGGCCTAGCGGCGCTGATACGCAGTATTTT
TRBV6-4	-	TRBJ2-1	-	CASSEGGAGRNEQFF	TGTGCCAGCAGTGAAGGGGGGGCCGGGAGGAATGAGCAGTTCTTC
TRBV4-3	-	TRBJ2-3	-	CASSQEARGSYQTTDTQYF	TGCGCCAGCAGCCAAGAGGCCCGGGGGTCATACCAAACCACAGATACGCAGTATTTT
TRBV5-6	-	TRBJ2-1	-	CASSRRRPLDEQFF	TGTGCCAGCAGCCGGAGACGACCTTTGGATGAGCAGTTCTTC
TRBV4-2	-	TRBJ2-3	-	CASSLGALHTDTQYF	TGTGCCAGCAGCCTAGGAGCACTCCATACAGATACGCAGTATTTT
TRBV7-8	-	TRBJ2-7	TRBD2	CASSYSGGALGYEQYF	TGTGCCAGCAGCTATAGCGGGGGGGCGCTGGGATACGAGCAGTACTTC
TRBV9	-	TRBJ2-1	-	CASSETPGSISYNEQFF	TGTGCCAGCAGCGAGACCCCGGGTAGTATATCCTACAATGAGCAGTTCTTC
TRBV5-1	-	TRBJ1-4	-	CASSAGKTNEKLFF	TGCGCCAGCAGCGCAGGGAAAACTAATGAAAAACTGTTTTTT